This is a list of T cell receptor beta chains from one sample in a study of cytomegalovirus exposure and HLA in healthy donors. The data were produced by immunoSEQ multiplex PCR, yet TCRdb's version contains in-frame clones alone and is incomplete. This repertoire includes around 200,000 clones. The sequencing sample was made of PBMCs. The receptors stem from a woman between 18 and 30 years old in good health and CMV-seropositive. CDR3s include the opening cysteine and the closing phenylalanine or tryptophan. The order of the fields is J gene, D gene, V gene, CDR3 DNA, CDR3 protein. A D gene is named only where the DNA matches it firmly.

>TRBJ2-1|.|TRBV2
TGTGCCAGCAGTGTATACAGGGGACTGACCAATGAGCAGTTCTTC
CASSVYRGLTNEQFF
>TRBJ2-7|.|TRBV7-9
TGTGCCAGCAGCCCACAACATAACGAGCAGTACTTC
CASSPQHNEQYF
>TRBJ1-2|TRBD1|TRBV27
TGTGCCAGCAGGAAACAGGGGGGGGGCTATGGCTACACCTTC
CASRKQGGGYGYTF
>TRBJ2-5|.|TRBV4-2
TGTGCCAGCAGCCAAGACCTGGCCAGCGGTCGGGAGACCCAGTACTTC
CASSQDLASGRETQYF
>TRBJ2-2|.|TRBV9
TGTGCCAGCAGCGTAGAGGGTGGGGGCCTAACCGGGGAGCTGTTTTTT
CASSVEGGGLTGELFF
>TRBJ1-4|.|TRBV30
TGTGCCTGGAGTGGGGGCGGGGGTCCTAATGAAAAACTGTTTTTT
CAWSGGGGPNEKLFF
>TRBJ2-1|.|TRBV25-1
TGTGCCAGCAAGCCGGGTGACTACAATGAGCAGTTCTTC
CASKPGDYNEQFF
>TRBJ2-1|TRBD2|TRBV4-3
TGCGCCAGCAGCCGAGAAGGGATAGCGGGGGAGGGGGAGTTCTTC
CASSREGIAGEGEFF
>TRBJ2-7|.|TRBV5-1
TGCGCCAGCAGCTTGGCCTTTACAGGGATCCACGAGCAGTACTTC
CASSLAFTGIHEQYF
>TRBJ1-1|TRBD1|TRBV6-4
TGTGCCAGCAGTGCGACAGGGGGCGCGAAAGCTTTCTTT
CASSATGGAKAFF
>TRBJ2-1|TRBD1|TRBV4-1
TGCGCCAGCAGCCAAGAGCTACAGGGGAATGAGCAGTTCTTC
CASSQELQGNEQFF
>TRBJ1-2|.|TRBV5-1
TGCGCCAGCAGCTTGGTTGCAGGGAACTATGGCTACACCTTC
CASSLVAGNYGYTF
>TRBJ1-2|.|TRBV20-1
TGCAGTGCTAGACAGGGATATGGCTACACCTTC
CSARQGYGYTF
>TRBJ2-3|.|TRBV2
TGTGCCAGCAGTGGTACGAACAGGGGCACAGATACGCAGTATTTT
CASSGTNRGTDTQYF
>TRBJ2-1|.|TRBV6-5
TGTGCCAGCAGTCGACTTTGGGATGAGCAGTTCTTC
CASSRLWDEQFF
>TRBJ2-2|.|TRBV15
TGTGCCACCAGGTCCGGAGGCAGGCCGAACACCGGGGAGCTGTTTTTT
CATRSGGRPNTGELFF
>TRBJ2-1|.|TRBV30
TGTGCCTGGAACAAAGGACTTATCCTCTCCTACAATGAGCAGTTCTTC
CAWNKGLILSYNEQFF
>TRBJ2-3|TRBD2|TRBV5-4
TGTGCCAGCAGGAAGATCGGGGGGGGTGTAACAGATACGCAGTATTTT
CASRKIGGGVTDTQYF
>TRBJ2-5|TRBD2|TRBV11-3
TGTGCCAGCAGCTTAGATGGGAAGCGGGGGGTTAAGACCCAGTACTTC
CASSLDGKRGVKTQYF
>TRBJ2-1|TRBD2|TRBV19
TGTGCCAGTAGAAGTAATAGCGGGAGGGGTGAGCAGTTCTTC
CASRSNSGRGEQFF
>TRBJ1-1|.|TRBV6-5
TGTGCCAGCAGTAAGGGCGGGGAAAGGGAAGCTTTCTTT
CASSKGGEREAFF
>TRBJ1-3|TRBD1|TRBV7-2
TGTGCCAGCAGCTTAGCGCCTCGGACAGGGACTGGAAACACCATATATTTT
CASSLAPRTGTGNTIYF
>TRBJ2-1|TRBD2|TRBV5-1
TGCGCCAGCAGCCCCGAGCTGGGGACTAGTGGCAATGAGCAGTTCTTC
CASSPELGTSGNEQFF
>TRBJ1-1|TRBD1|TRBV19
TGTGCCAGTAGTATGGGAGGAGAAGGTCGGGACAGTTGGTATCGAGCTTTCTTT
CASSMGGEGRDSWYRAFF
>TRBJ2-7|TRBD2|TRBV5-4
TGTGCCAGCAGCAGACTAGCGGGAGAAGCCTACGAGCAGTACTTC
CASSRLAGEAYEQYF
>TRBJ2-2|.|TRBV7-6
TGTGCCAGCAGCCAGGGGTCCGGGTACACCGGGGAGCTGTTTTTT
CASSQGSGYTGELFF
>TRBJ1-2|.|TRBV5-1
TGCGCCAGCAGCTTGGGAGGTCTGTCTCACTATGGCTACACCTTC
CASSLGGLSHYGYTF
>TRBJ1-5|.|TRBV5-5
TGTGCCAGCAGCCCTGAGGGGCAGACTAGGCAGCCCCAGCATTTT
CASSPEGQTRQPQHF
>TRBJ2-7|TRBD1|TRBV6-6
TGTGCCAGCAGTTACGAGGGGGCCATCTACGAGCAGTACTTC
CASSYEGAIYEQYF
>TRBJ1-1|.|TRBV10-2
TGCGCCAGCAGTGCCCCAGGGGACGGCACTGAAGCTTTCTTT
CASSAPGDGTEAFF
>TRBJ1-1|.|TRBV11-3
TGTGCCAGCAGCTTAGGCAGGGGCACTGAAGCTTTCTTT
CASSLGRGTEAFF
>TRBJ1-5|TRBD1|TRBV19
TGTGCCAGTACCACGACAGGGAGAAGCAATCAGCCCCAGCATTTT
CASTTTGRSNQPQHF
>TRBJ2-5|.|TRBV5-4
TGTGCCAGCAGCTTCATCCAGAAAGAGACCCAGTACTTC
CASSFIQKETQYF
>TRBJ2-1|.|TRBV5-5
TGTGCCAGCAGCTTGACTAGCTCCTACAATGAGCAGTTCTTC
CASSLTSSYNEQFF
>TRBJ1-4|.|TRBV19
TGTGCCAGTAGTCGGGTTAATGAAAAACTGTTTTTT
CASSRVNEKLFF
>TRBJ1-1|.|TRBV21-1
TGTGCCAGCAGCAATAGGCCCCCCGATACCGGGACAGGGACATGTAACACTGAAGCTTTCTTT
CASSNRPPDTGTGTCNTEAFF
>TRBJ2-5|.|TRBV7-9
TGTGCCAGCAGCTCCCGATCCGGTCGTTGGGAGACCCAGTACTTC
CASSSRSGRWETQYF